This TCR beta chain was found in a study of post-analysis software for immune sequencing data. Study overall: Some patients lacked subtype; others had relapsing-remitting, secondary progressive or progressive-relapsing disease. Overall study results and limits: In patients, about 5 TRBV segments were more frequent than in controls, with TRBV5-6, TRBV5-1 and TRBV20-1 among them. Comparison with controls showed significantly lower normalized Chao1 diversity in multiple sclerosis patients.

The library was made from cDNA and included unique molecular identifiers. The T cell input of about 0.95 to 11 million gave roughly 0.5 million cDNA molecules. MiXCR, applied by TCRdb to the PCR reads, yields one record per CDR3 protein. In the table there are a few hundred thousand distinct CDR3 sequences, about a third of which are singletons. V trimming: 6 bases; J trimming: 5 bases; junction bases outside the gene matches: 7. CDR3 length: 14 amino acids. The germline gives CDR1 SQVTM, CDR2 ANQGSEA. Comment on this clonotype: Its antigen is not identified.

This sequence was found in a girl between 5 and 17 years old with multiple sclerosis. The sample consisted of blood. The chain joins TRBV29-1 to TRBJ1-1; 12 bases line up with TRBD1. Here the CDR3 DNA reads TGCAGCGTCTCCGGGACAGGGGGCTGGACTGAAGCTTTCTTT. Translating gives CSVSGTGGWTEAFF.